This T cell receptor beta chain was profiled in a study of T cells in Graves' hyperthyroidism and ophthalmopathy. Amplification of TCR beta CDR3 regions was performed using RNA transcripts as template. In the first-round RT-PCR of the TCR CDR3, the HTBI primer set was used. TCRdb reprocessed the multiplex PCR reads via MiXCR and lists one record per CDR3 protein. The sample records roughly 660,000 distinct CDR3 sequences, approximately 15% being singletons. This clonotype was recorded many times. Its specificity is unknown. This CDR3 contains 16 residues. With 1 base removed from V and 7 bases from J, the gap between germline ends came to 16 bases. The germline V gene encodes CDR1 SGHAT and CDR2 FQNNGV. Orbital computed tomography and thyroid ultrasound, together with serum TRAb and thyroxine and clinical symptoms, were used for diagnoses. Study-level findings and limits: Ophthalmopathy could be told apart from stable hyperthyroidism with a 13 V-J model.

The chain uses TRBV11-2 and TRBJ1-4, with D maybe TRBD1 (6 bases). The TCR originated in a man aged 45 to 65 with Graves' hyperthyroidism. Sample: blood. The CDR3 DNA follows: TGTGCCAGCAGCTTAGGGGCGCTAACAGGGAGTGAAAAACTGTTTTTT. This encodes CASSLGALTGSEKLFF.